This T cell receptor beta chain was profiled in a study of blood T cell repertoires in COVID-19. The sample holds a few counts of this clone. Using immunoSEQ multiplex PCR, the repertoire was profiled, and TCRdb retains in-frame clones only, with some absent. The sample contains tens of thousands of clones, roughly 84% of which appear only once. Germline V CDR1 and CDR2: SGHDN, FVKESK. V lost 3 bases to trimming and J lost 1 base, with 22 bases between them. CDR3 length: 18 residues. V gene TRBV14 combines with J gene TRBJ2-7, with D possibly being TRBD2 (6 bases). The sequence was obtained from a man aged 45 to 65 with COVID-19, enrolled during active disease. The source material was peripheral blood. The CDR3 protein is CASSQTKVEGPRSYEQYF. DNA of the CDR3: TGTGCCAGCAGCCAGACAAAGGTGGAGGGGCCACGTTCCTACGAGCAGTACTTC.